Reported below is one TCR beta chain. The study ran its PCR with 60 Vbeta and 13 Jbeta primers. Assay used: immunoSEQ multiplex PCR; TCRdb lists only in-frame clones, some missing. Among 100,000 to 150,000 clones, roughly four fifths were seen once, and the ten largest hold approximately 1.7%. The germline V gene encodes CDR1 SGHAT and CDR2 FQNNGV. This CDR3 spans 16 amino acids. Trimming cost V 1 base and J 6 bases, with 16 bases left between them. These data belong to a study of cytomegalovirus exposure and HLA in healthy donors. Material for sequencing was PBMCs. The TCR comes from a woman aged 45-65 years in good health and CMV-seronegative. The chain uses TRBV11-2 and TRBJ2-1, with TRBD2 as a possible D gene (7 bases). The CDR3, as DNA: TGTGCCAGCAGCTTAGGGGGGGGCGCATTGAGCAATGAGCAGTTCTTC. Its translation is CASSLGGGALSNEQFF.